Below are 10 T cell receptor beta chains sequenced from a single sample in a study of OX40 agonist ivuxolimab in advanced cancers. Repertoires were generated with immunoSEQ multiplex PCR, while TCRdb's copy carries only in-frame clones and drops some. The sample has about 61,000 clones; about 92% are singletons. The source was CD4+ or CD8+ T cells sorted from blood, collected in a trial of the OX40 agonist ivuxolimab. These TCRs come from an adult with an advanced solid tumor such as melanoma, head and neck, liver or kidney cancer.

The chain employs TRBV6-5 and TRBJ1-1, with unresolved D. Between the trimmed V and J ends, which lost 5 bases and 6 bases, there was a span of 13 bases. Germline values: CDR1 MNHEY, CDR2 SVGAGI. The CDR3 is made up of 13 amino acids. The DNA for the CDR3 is TGTGCCAGCAGTCTTTACCCCGGTTCTGAAGCTTTCTTT. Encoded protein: CASSLYPGSEAFF.

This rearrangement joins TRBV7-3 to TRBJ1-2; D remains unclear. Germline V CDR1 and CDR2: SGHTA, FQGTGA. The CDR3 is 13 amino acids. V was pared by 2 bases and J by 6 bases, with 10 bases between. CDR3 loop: CASSLSLLDGYTF. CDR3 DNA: TGTGCCAGCAGCTTATCTCTTCTGGATGGCTACACCTTC.

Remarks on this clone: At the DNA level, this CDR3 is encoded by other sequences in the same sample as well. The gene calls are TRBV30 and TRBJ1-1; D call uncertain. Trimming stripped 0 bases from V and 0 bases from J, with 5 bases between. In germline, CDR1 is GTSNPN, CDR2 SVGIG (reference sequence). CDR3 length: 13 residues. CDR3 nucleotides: TGTGCCTGGAGTGTAGCGGTGAACACTGAAGCTTTCTTT. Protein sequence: CAWSVAVNTEAFF.

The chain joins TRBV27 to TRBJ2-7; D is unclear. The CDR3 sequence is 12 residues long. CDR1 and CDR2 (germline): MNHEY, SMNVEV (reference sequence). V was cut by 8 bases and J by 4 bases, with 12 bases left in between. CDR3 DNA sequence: TGTGCCAGCTCCCCCACCGGGTACGAGCAGTACTTC. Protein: CASSPTGYEQYF.

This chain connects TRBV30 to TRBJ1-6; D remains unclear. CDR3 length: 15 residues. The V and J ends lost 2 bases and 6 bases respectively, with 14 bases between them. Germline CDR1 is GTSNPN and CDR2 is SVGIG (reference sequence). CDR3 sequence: CAWSLSGLGNSPLHF. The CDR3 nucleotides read TGTGCCTGGAGTCTCAGCGGGCTGGGTAATTCACCCCTCCACTTT.

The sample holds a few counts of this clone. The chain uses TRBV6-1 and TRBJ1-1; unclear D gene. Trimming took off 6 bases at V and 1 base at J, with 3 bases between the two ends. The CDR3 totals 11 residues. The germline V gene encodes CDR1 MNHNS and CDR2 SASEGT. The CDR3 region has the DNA TGTGCCAGCAGGGGGAACACTGAAGCTTTCTTT. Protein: CASRGNTEAFF.

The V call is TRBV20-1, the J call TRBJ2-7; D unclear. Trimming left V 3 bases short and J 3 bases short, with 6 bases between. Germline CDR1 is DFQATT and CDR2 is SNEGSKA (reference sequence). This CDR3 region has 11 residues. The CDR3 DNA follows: TGCAGTGCTAGCCTCAACTACGAGCAGTACTTC. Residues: CSASLNYEQYF.

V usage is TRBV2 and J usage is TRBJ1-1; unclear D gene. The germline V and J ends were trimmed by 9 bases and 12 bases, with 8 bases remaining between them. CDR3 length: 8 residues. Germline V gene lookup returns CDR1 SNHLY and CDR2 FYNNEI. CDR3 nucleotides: TGTGCCAGGACGCTATCTTTCTTT. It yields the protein CARTLSFF.

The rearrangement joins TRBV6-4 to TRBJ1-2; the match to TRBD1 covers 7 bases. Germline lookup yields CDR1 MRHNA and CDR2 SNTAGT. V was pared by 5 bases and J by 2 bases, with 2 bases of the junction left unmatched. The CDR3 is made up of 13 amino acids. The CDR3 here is CASSMTGNYGYTF. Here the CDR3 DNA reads TGTGCCAGCAGTATGACAGGGAACTATGGCTACACCTTC.

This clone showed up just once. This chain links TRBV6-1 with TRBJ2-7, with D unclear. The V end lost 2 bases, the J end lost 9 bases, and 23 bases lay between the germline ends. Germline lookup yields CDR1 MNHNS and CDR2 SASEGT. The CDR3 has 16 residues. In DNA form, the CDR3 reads TGTGCCAGCAGTGAACCGTTTGGGGAAGGGATTTATGGGCAGTACGTC. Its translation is CASSEPFGEGIYGQYV.